Below are 16 T cell receptor beta chains sequenced from a single sample in a study of blood T cell repertoires in COVID-19. Sequenced by immunoSEQ multiplex PCR; TCRdb stores in-frame clones only, minus some. Found here are 200,000 to 250,000 clones, under 90% of them singletons; the top ten hold about 3.6%. Material: PBMCs or T cells enriched from blood (not recorded which). The origin of the receptors is a woman between 40 and 55 years old who had been exposed to COVID-19.

This chain connects TRBV6-2 or TRBV6-3 to TRBJ2-7; 8 bases are a match to TRBD1. The V segment lost 4 bases and the J segment 6 bases; nucleotides outside the gene matches: 5. The CDR3 has 13 residues. CDR1 and CDR2 from the germline V gene are MNHEY and SVGEGT. The CDR3 DNA is TGTGCCAGCAGTTTGACAGGGGAGACCGAGCAGTACTTC. Amino acid sequence: CASSLTGETEQYF.

The CDR3 nucleotides are TGTGCCAGCAGTTACCGCAGGGGGCATGGGGCCGGGGAGCTGTTTTTT. It specifies CASSYRRGHGAGELFF. The V gene is TRBV6-2 or TRBV6-3, the J gene TRBJ2-2; TRBD1 matches at 8 bases. The CDR3 sequence is 16 residues long. V was clipped by 2 bases and J by 6 bases; unmatched bases: 8. Germline loops: CDR1 MNHEY, CDR2 SVGEGT.

The genes are TRBV30 and TRBJ1-6, with a weak D call TRBD1 (6 bases). Trimming took off 4 bases at V and 7 bases at J, with 11 bases between the two ends. The CDR3 contains 13 residues. Per the germline V gene, CDR1 is GTSNPN and CDR2 is SVGIG (reference sequence). The DNA of the CDR3 is TGTGCCTGGAAGGACAGCGACAATTCACCCCTCCACTTT. Amino acids: CAWKDSDNSPLHF.

Regarding this clone: Other DNA sequences in this specimen translate into the identical CDR3. The J gene is TRBJ2-2, the V gene TRBV7-8; 9 nucleotides match TRBD1. The CDR3 length is 17 residues. CDR1 and CDR2 from the germline V gene are SGHVS and FQNEAQ. Trimming removed 5 bases from V and 6 bases from J; junction bases left unmatched: 13. CDR3 residues: CASSGSDRGVGPGELFF. In DNA, the CDR3 is TGTGCCAGCAGCGGATCAGACAGGGGGGTGGGTCCCGGGGAGCTGTTTTTT.

V and J are TRBV5-4 and TRBJ1-1; a weak D match, TRBD1 (5 bases). The CDR3 runs 15 residues. The germline gives CDR1 SGHNT, CDR2 YYREEE (reference sequence). Deletions cut 4 bases from V and 4 bases from J, with 17 bases between. The CDR3 region is CASSADFGGVTEAFF. Here the CDR3 DNA reads TGTGCCAGCAGCGCAGATTTCGGGGGGGTCACTGAAGCTTTCTTT. Combining the CDR3 with reference TRBV5-4 and TRBJ1-1 gives the whole variable domain ETGVTQSPTHLIKTRGQQVTLRCSSQSGHNTVSWYQQALGQGPQFIFQYYREEENGRGNFPPRFSGLQFPNYSSELNVNALELDDSALYLCASSADFGGVTEAFFGQGTRLTVV.

V gene TRBV2 combines with J gene TRBJ2-2, with unresolved D. Per germline, CDR1 SNHLY and CDR2 FYNNEI. The CDR3 sequence is 14 residues long. Trimming removed 7 bases at V and 7 bases at J, with 16 bases between. In DNA form, the CDR3 reads TGTGCCAGCAAGGCTAGTGAGACCGTCGGGGAGCTGTTTTTT. Protein sequence: CASKASETVGELFF.

This clone has more than one count but fewer than ten. V is TRBV7-8 and J is TRBJ2-2; TRBD2 might be the D (5 bases). This CDR3 spans 14 amino acids. V lost 4 bases, J lost 1 base, and 7 bases lay in between. From germline, CDR1 is SGHVS and CDR2 FQNEAQ. The CDR3 protein is CASSSTRNTGELFF. The CDR3 nucleotides are TGTGCCAGCAGCTCAACTAGGAACACCGGGGAGCTGTTTTTT.

The V call is TRBV4-3, the J call TRBJ2-1; TRBD2 is a possible D gene (5 bases). CDR3 length: 16 amino acids. Germline V gene sequence: CDR1 LGHNA, CDR2 YSLEER. Trimming removed 1 base from V and 4 bases from J, with 14 bases in between. The CDR3 DNA sequence: TGCGCCAGCAGCCAAGGGTCCAGCGGTTCTTACAATGAGCAGTTCTTC. Encoded protein: CASSQGSSGSYNEQFF.

The chain couples TRBV5-4 to TRBJ1-4, with 10 bases matching TRBD1. V was pared by 4 bases and J by 8 bases, with 8 bases of the junction left unmatched. CDR3 length: 15 amino acids. Looked up from germline, CDR1 is SGHNT and CDR2 is YYREEE (reference sequence). The CDR3: CASSPDRGVGEKLFF. For the CDR3, the DNA is TGTGCCAGCAGCCCGGACAGGGGGGTAGGGGAAAAACTGTTTTTT.

Turning to this clone: The sample carries other DNA sequences with the same CDR3. This chain uses TRBV6-1 with TRBJ2-1; tentative D call: TRBD2 (5 bases). Germline V gene sequence: CDR1 MNHNS, CDR2 SASEGT. V lost 1 base and J 3 bases, leaving 7 bases between the germline ends. This CDR3 comprises 14 residues. The CDR3 DNA sequence: TGTGCCAGCAGTGAAGTTGCGGGCTACAATGAGCAGTTCTTC. Translated: CASSEVAGYNEQFF.

This clone is a singleton in its sample. The chain has TRBV3-1 (or the pseudogene TRBV3-2) and TRBJ2-1; 7 bases align to TRBD2. This CDR3 is built from 15 residues. Germline CDR1 LGHDT, CDR2 YNNKEL (reference sequence). J lost 9 bases, V lost 0 bases, and 8 bases had no gene match. In nucleotides, the CDR3 is TGTGCCAGCAGCCAAGACCCAGGGAGGGTATCTGAGCAGTTCTTC. Its translation is CASSQDPGRVSEQFF.

In DNA form, the CDR3 reads TGTGCCAGCAGCAAAGGACAGGGGGCGGACTATGGCTACACCTTC. This gives the protein CASSKGQGADYGYTF. V usage is TRBV21-1 and J usage is TRBJ1-2; the table's D call TRBD1 went unverified against the DNA. TRBV21-1 is a known pseudogene. This CDR3 spans 15 amino acids.

This clone was detected a few times. The chain is built from TRBV5-4 and TRBJ2-3; no reliable D call. The CDR3 length is 15 residues. V lost 0 bases, J lost 8 bases, and 16 bases lay in between. Germline V gene data show CDR1 as SGHNT and CDR2 as YYREEE (reference sequence). The CDR3 spells CASSLDLSRSGTQYF. The DNA of the CDR3 is TGTGCCAGCAGCTTGGATCTCAGTCGGAGTGGTACGCAGTATTTT.

The rearrangement joins TRBV30 to TRBJ1-6, with a possible D match to TRBD1 (6 bases). The germline CDR1 and CDR2 sequences are GTSNPN and SVGIG (reference sequence). The CDR3 sequence is 12 residues long. The V end was cut by 3 bases, the J end by 10 bases, with 10 bases between. CDR3 in DNA: TGTGCCTGGAGGACAGGAAACTCACCCCTCCACTTT. It is translated as CAWRTGNSPLHF.

The rearrangement links TRBV7-3 to TRBJ1-3, with no clear D. CDR1 and CDR2 (germline): SGHTA, FQGTGA. The CDR3 loop spans 14 amino acids. The ends were cut back, 5 bases at V and 0 bases at J, with 8 bases in the middle. The CDR3 here is CASSLWASGNTIYF. The CDR3 bases are TGTGCCAGCAGCCTTTGGGCCTCTGGAAACACCATATATTTT.

The rearrangement links TRBV19 to TRBJ2-5, with 11 bases that match TRBD2. Germline V gene lookup returns CDR1 LNHDA and CDR2 SQIVND (reference sequence). Trimming cost V 5 bases and J 4 bases; bases outside gene matches: 6. This CDR3 has 15 amino acids. The CDR3 loop reads CASSLTSGVAETQYF. The CDR3, as DNA: TGTGCCAGTAGTCTGACTAGCGGGGTCGCAGAGACCCAGTACTTC.